This entry concerns a single T cell receptor (beta chain). This record comes from a study of shared T cell receptors in the human thymus. Trimming removed 3 bases from V and 6 bases from J; junction bases left unmatched: 5. Germline CDR1 is MRHNA and CDR2 is SNTAGT. The length of the CDR3 is 15 residues. Sequencing used immunoSEQ multiplex PCR; TCRdb keeps in-frame clones, though not all of them. The sample has about 660,000 clones; more than 70% are singletons. Another study also made use of these data, one on human thymus T cells. According to that study: Donors consisted of healthy Finnish infants (having corrective surgery for congenital heart defects). Corrective heart surgery yielded the resections from which the thymus tissue came. Thymic and blood repertoires appeared to carry a bias in their V and J gene usage. Unrelated individuals had highly overlapping thymic repertoires, as reported in related research.

The J gene is TRBJ1-6, the V gene TRBV6-4, with 7 bases identical to TRBD1. The TCR originated in a boy under three years old with a congenital heart defect. The material sequenced was thymocytes. Here the CDR3 DNA reads TGTGCCAGCAGTGAGACGGACAGGAGTAATTCACCCCTCCACTTT. Protein sequence: CASSETDRSNSPLHF.